This T cell receptor (beta chain) was found in a study of T-cell memory formation after mild COVID-19. Whole-study context: TCR clusters showed largely donor specificity. Study-wide points: CD4+ contracting clones were found mainly in CM and EM, and CD8+ ones in EMRA. Some SARS-CoV-2-responding clones were already detected in memory before infection.

TCRdb redid the calling of the 5' RACE reads with MiXCR, one entry per CDR3 protein. The sample lists tens of thousands of distinct CDR3 sequences; 9.5% to 15% were seen once. The CDR3 runs 13 residues. V shed 0 bases and J shed 2 bases, with 4 bases lying between them. Looked up from germline, CDR1 is SGHRS and CDR2 is YFSETQ. The sample holds a few counts of this clonotype. The antigen is undetermined. This clonotype originated in a man aged 18 to 30 who had mild COVID-19 (a few samples of this study predate the infection). Cell type and time point are not known. Sequenced input: PBMCs or a T cell subset sorted from them (not recorded which). V gene TRBV5-1 combines with J gene TRBJ2-3, with D uncertain. The CDR3 here is CASSLEATDTQYF. The CDR3 nucleotides are TGCGCCAGCAGCTTGGAGGCCACAGATACGCAGTATTTT.